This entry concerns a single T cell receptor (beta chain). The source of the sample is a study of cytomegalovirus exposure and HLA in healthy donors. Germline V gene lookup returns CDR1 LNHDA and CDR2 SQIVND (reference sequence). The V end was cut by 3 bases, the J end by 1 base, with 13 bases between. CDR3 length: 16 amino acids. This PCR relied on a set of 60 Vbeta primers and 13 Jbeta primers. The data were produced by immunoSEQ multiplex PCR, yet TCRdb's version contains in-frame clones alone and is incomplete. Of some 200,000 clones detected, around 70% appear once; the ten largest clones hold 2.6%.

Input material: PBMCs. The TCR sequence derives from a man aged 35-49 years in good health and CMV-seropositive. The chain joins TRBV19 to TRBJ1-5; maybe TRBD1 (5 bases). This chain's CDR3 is CASSIGGSPSNQPQHF. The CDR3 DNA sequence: TGTGCCAGTAGTATCGGGGGTAGCCCGAGCAATCAGCCCCAGCATTTT.